A single sample is the source of the 5 T cell receptor beta chains below, sequenced in a study of beta chain features in type 1 diabetes (dated by TCRdb to between 2017 and 2018). The library was produced with the immunoSEQ multiplex PCR assay. The entire isolated RNA was reverse transcribed using the High Capacity cDNA Reverse Transcription Kit, and thus expressed TCRB transcripts were sequenced. TCRdb's version of the immuneACCESS table is confined to in-frame rearrangements and falls short of the full clone set. An unresolved V gene accounts for under half of the shortfall where checked; the remainder is of unknown origin. This sample holds 360,000 or so clones; roughly a fifth were observed only once. The biggest ten clones account for 0.035% to 0.055% of the sample. The sequenced sample consisted of naive CD4+ T cells from blood. The cell subset or site label here, explained by the study, means: true naive CD4+ T cells. Receptor source: a woman between 18 and 29 years old in good health.

CDR3 nucleotide sequence: TGCGCCAGCAGCTCGGGACAGGGCTCTTACAATGAGCAGTTCTTC. It is translated as CASSSGQGSYNEQFF. This chain uses TRBV4-1 with TRBJ2-1, with 9 bases fitting TRBD1. The V segment lost 5 bases and the J segment 4 bases; nucleotides outside the gene matches: 6. CDR1 and CDR2 from the germline V gene are MGHRA and YSYEKL. This CDR3 has 15 amino acids.

The genes are TRBV15 and TRBJ2-1, with D maybe TRBD1 (5 bases). Looked up from germline, CDR1 is LNHNV and CDR2 is YYDKDF (reference sequence). Trimming took off 5 bases at V and 5 bases at J, with 13 bases between the two ends. The CDR3 extends over 14 amino acids. The CDR3 region is CATSGRQYNNEQFF. The DNA of the CDR3 is TGTGCCACCAGCGGCCGACAGTACAACAATGAGCAGTTCTTC. Drawing the rest from reference TRBV15 and TRBJ2-1, the complete variable domain is DAMVIQNPRYQVTQFGKPVTLSCSQTLNHNVMYWYQQKSSQAPKLLFHYYDKDFNNEADTPDNFQSRRPNTSFCFLDIRSPGLGDTAMYLCATSGRQYNNEQFFGPGTRLTVL.

V gene TRBV7-2 combines with J gene TRBJ1-1; D is undetermined. The CDR3 length is 13 residues. Trimming took off 8 bases at V and 3 bases at J, with 13 bases between the two ends. Germline V gives CDR1 SGHTA, CDR2 FQGNSA. The CDR3 bases are TGTGCCAGCGGTCTAGGAGGGTACACTGAAGCTTTCTTT. Encoded protein: CASGLGGYTEAFF.

The V gene is TRBV30, the J gene TRBJ1-5, with 7 bases identical to TRBD1. This CDR3 is 13 amino acids long. Germline V lookup: CDR1 GTSNPN, CDR2 SVGIG (reference sequence). Trimming took 2 bases from V and 5 from J; bases not matched to a gene: 3. DNA for the CDR3: TGTGCCTGGAGTTTCCAGGGGGATCAGCCCCAGCATTTT. This encodes CAWSFQGDQPQHF.

This clone was counted a few times. The rearrangement joins TRBV7-9 to TRBJ1-1; 7 bases agree with TRBD1. CDR1 and CDR2 (germline): SEHNR, FQNEAQ (reference sequence). The CDR3 runs to 14 residues. Trimming took 4 bases from V and 0 from J; bases not matched to a gene: 2. In DNA form, the CDR3 reads TGTGCCAGCAGCTCACAGGGGATGAACACTGAAGCTTTCTTT. This translates into CASSSQGMNTEAFF. The full variable domain, with the rest looked up from reference TRBV7-9 and TRBJ1-1, is DTGVSQNPRHKITKRGQNVTFRCDPISEHNRLYWYRQTLGQGPEFLTYFQNEAQLEKSRLLSDRFSAERPKGSFSTLEIQRTEQGDSAMYLCASSSQGMNTEAFFGQGTRLTVV.